These 21 T cell receptor beta chains were sequenced from one sample in a study of cytomegalovirus exposure and HLA in healthy donors. Primers: 60 Vbeta forward and 13 Jbeta reverse. Libraries were prepared by immunoSEQ multiplex PCR; TCRdb keeps only in-frame clonotypes and omits some of them. This sample has over 200,000 clones, with about 75% found just once. The sample comprised PBMCs. The source of these receptors is a woman aged 25 to 39 in good health and CMV-seronegative.

The rearrangement joins TRBV5-1 to TRBJ2-7; 8 nucleotides align to TRBD1. The V and J ends lost 4 bases and 3 bases, in that order; junction bases with no gene match: 3. Germline CDR1 and CDR2: SGHRS and YFSETQ. This CDR3 is built from 13 residues. DNA for the CDR3: TGCGCCAGCAGCCCAGACAGGGGCTACGAGCAGTACTTC. Translation gives CASSPDRGYEQYF.

This clone was observed a single time. The CDR3 sequence: CASSLSPRLSYNEQFF. DNA of the CDR3: TGTGCCAGCAGTTTATCCCCCCGACTGAGCTACAATGAGCAGTTCTTC. The chain has TRBV27 and TRBJ2-1; no clear D gene. This CDR3 region has 16 residues. The V end lost 0 bases, the J end lost 3 bases, and 12 bases lay between the germline ends. In germline, CDR1 is MNHEY, CDR2 SMNVEV (reference sequence).

This sequence joins TRBV5-5 and TRBJ1-2; perhaps TRBD1 as D (5 bases). Trimming stripped 2 bases from V and 4 bases from J, with 15 bases between. The germline CDR1 and CDR2 sequences are SGHKS and YYEKEE (reference sequence). The CDR3 loop spans 15 amino acids. CDR3: CASSLGVIGIYGYTF. The CDR3 DNA is TGTGCCAGCAGCTTAGGGGTTATAGGGATCTATGGCTACACCTTC.

The chain links TRBV15 to TRBJ2-2, with D uncertain. The germline CDR1 and CDR2 sequences are LNHNV and YYDKDF (reference sequence). This CDR3 has 12 amino acids. Deletions cut 3 bases from V and 6 bases from J, with 5 bases between. The CDR3 region has the DNA TGTGCCACCAGCAGCCTTTCCGGGGAGCTGTTTTTT. It encodes CATSSLSGELFF.

V and J are TRBV5-4 and TRBJ1-1; TRBD1 might be the D (5 bases). The CDR3 is made up of 17 amino acids. The V gene's germline CDR1 is SGHNT and CDR2 YYREEE (reference sequence). Trimming pared 1 base from V and 1 base from J, leaving 17 bases between. This CDR3 is CASSLTAGLEGNTEAFF. The CDR3 coding sequence is TGTGCCAGCAGCTTGACCGCAGGGTTGGAAGGGAACACTGAAGCTTTCTTT.

The CDR3, as DNA: TGTGCCAGCAGTGAAGGGAGGGGCCTCCAAGCTTTCTTT. Protein: CASSEGRGLQAFF. The rearrangement joins TRBV6-5 to TRBJ1-1; possibly TRBD1 for D (5 bases). Trimming shortened V by 5 bases and J by 9 bases, and 16 bases separated the two germline ends. This CDR3 is built from 13 residues. Germline V gene lookup returns CDR1 MNHEY and CDR2 SVGAGI.

This clone showed up just a few times. The V gene is TRBV19, the J gene TRBJ1-1, with 10 bases fitting TRBD1. Germline-derived CDR1 and CDR2 are LNHDA and SQIVND (reference sequence). Trimming took 4 bases from V and 0 from J; bases not matched to a gene: 2. This CDR3 has 15 amino acids. CDR3 in amino acids: CASSRDRGMNTEAFF. CDR3 nucleotides: TGTGCCAGTAGTAGGGACAGGGGAATGAACACTGAAGCTTTCTTT.

This sequence joins TRBV5-1 and TRBJ2-7; 7 positions match TRBD2. V was clipped by 3 bases and J by 6 bases; unmatched bases: 15. Germline CDR1 reads SGHRS; CDR2 reads YFSETQ. This CDR3 contains 16 residues. As DNA, the CDR3 is TGCGCCAGCAGCTCGGGGGGTGGCGGCAAGGCGTCCGAGCAGTACTTC. Amino acids: CASSSGGGGKASEQYF.

The chain carries TRBV29-1 and TRBJ2-3; the D gene is possibly TRBD2 (6 bases). This CDR3 region has 13 residues. V was clipped by 0 bases and J by 4 bases, with 8 bases between them. Germline lookup yields CDR1 SQVTM and CDR2 ANQGSEA. The CDR3 DNA reads as TGCAGCGTTGAAGATGGGAGGTCAGATACGCAGTATTTT. Protein: CSVEDGRSDTQYF.

The chain has TRBV9 and TRBJ2-5; tentatively, D is TRBD2 (7 bases). Germline lookup yields CDR1 SGDLS and CDR2 YYNGEE. This CDR3 has 14 residues. The germline V and J ends were trimmed by 0 bases and 5 bases, with 11 bases remaining between them. The CDR3 spells CASSVAGGVETQYF. The CDR3 DNA is TGTGCCAGCAGCGTAGCGGGGGGCGTCGAGACCCAGTACTTC.

The chain uses TRBV7-3 and TRBJ2-1, with 10 bases matching TRBD2. The CDR3 totals 20 residues. J gave up 0 bases and V 4 bases, and 15 bases lay outside the gene matches. Per the germline V gene, CDR1 is SGHTA and CDR2 is FQGTGA. CDR3: CASSSNFPGLARSSYNEQFF. The CDR3 DNA sequence: TGTGCCAGCAGCTCGAACTTTCCGGGACTAGCGAGAAGCTCCTACAATGAGCAGTTCTTC.

The gene calls are TRBV27 and TRBJ2-3; TRBD1 might be the D (6 bases). Germline CDR1 reads MNHEY; CDR2 reads SMNVEV (reference sequence). CDR3 size: 14 residues. Trimming removed 6 bases at V and 2 bases at J, with 12 bases between. The CDR3 spells CASSPRQATDTQYF. Here the CDR3 DNA reads TGTGCCAGCAGCCCTCGACAGGCCACAGATACGCAGTATTTT.

The sample holds one count of this clone. This chain connects TRBV5-4 to TRBJ1-2, with D unresolved. The V and J ends lost 4 bases and 5 bases respectively, with 27 bases between them. Germline V CDR1 and CDR2: SGHNT, YYREEE (reference sequence). This CDR3 is built from 18 residues. This chain's CDR3 is CASSVSPLGNSFFYGYTF. DNA of the CDR3: TGTGCCAGCAGCGTCTCGCCGCTTGGTAACAGTTTCTTTTATGGCTACACCTTC.

This clone occurred once. The rearrangement links TRBV5-4 to TRBJ2-3, with 8 bases matching TRBD2. J lost 0 bases, V lost 4 bases, and 7 bases had no gene match. Germline assignment: CDR1 SGHNT and CDR2 YYREEE (reference sequence). The CDR3 runs to 16 residues. CDR3 bases: TGTGCCAGCAGCCCCGGGAGGGAAAGGAGCACAGATACGCAGTATTTT. Its translation is CASSPGRERSTDTQYF.

This clone turned up a few times. V gene TRBV29-1 combines with J gene TRBJ1-2, with 7 bases lining up with TRBD1. Germline V CDR1 and CDR2: SQVTM, ANQGSEA. V gave up 6 bases and J gave up 2 bases; unmatched junction bases: 3. The length of the CDR3 is 12 residues. The CDR3 DNA sequence: TGCAGCGTCCTGGGACAGAACTATGGCTACACCTTC. As protein: CSVLGQNYGYTF.

V and J are TRBV11-3 and TRBJ1-1; D is perhaps TRBD1 (6 bases). The germline V gene encodes CDR1 SGHNT and CDR2 YENEEA. Trimming pared 4 bases from V and 4 bases from J, leaving 13 bases between. The CDR3 is 14 amino acids. The CDR3: CASSSPKGGTEAFF. For the CDR3, the DNA is TGTGCCAGCAGCTCCCCGAAAGGGGGCACTGAAGCTTTCTTT.

To note about this clone: At one end, the junction sequence differs from germline, possibly due to a read error. CDR3 sequence reads: CVSSLGDREWGNQPQHF. CDR3 coding DNA: TGTGTCAGCAGCTTAGGGGACAGGGAATGGGGCAATCAGCCCCAGCATTTT. The chain joins TRBV7-9 to TRBJ1-5; TRBD1 agrees at 9 bases. This CDR3 is 17 amino acids long. Germline lookup yields CDR1 SEHNR and CDR2 FQNEAQ (reference sequence).

The CDR3 coding sequence is TGTGCCAGCAGCGCCCATCGCGGGGAGGGAAACACTGAAGCTTTCTTT. This codes for CASSAHRGEGNTEAFF. The chain is built from TRBV9 and TRBJ1-1, with D uncertain. CDR1 and CDR2 from the germline V gene are SGDLS and YYNGEE. The CDR3 extends over 16 amino acids. V was pared by 3 bases and J by 2 bases, with 17 bases between.

This chain links TRBV2 with TRBJ1-4; D possibly corresponds to TRBD1 (5 bases). CDR3 length: 15 residues. Between the trimmed V and J ends, which lost 3 bases and 5 bases, there was a span of 13 bases. Germline V gene lookup returns CDR1 SNHLY and CDR2 FYNNEI. The CDR3 region is CASSEPWRGNEKLFF. The CDR3 bases are TGTGCCAGCAGTGAGCCCTGGCGGGGGAATGAAAAACTGTTTTTT.

The chain carries TRBV7-3 and TRBJ1-6; a weak D match, TRBD1 (6 bases). CDR3 length: 14 amino acids. Per germline, CDR1 SGHTA and CDR2 FQGTGA. V gave up 6 bases and J gave up 9 bases, with 15 bases separating them. For the CDR3, the DNA is TGTGCCAGCAGTTTTCGAGGGGGAACTTCACCCCTCCACTTT. Translating gives CASSFRGGTSPLHF. Using reference TRBV7-3 and TRBJ1-6 for the parts outside the CDR3, the full variable domain is GAGVSQTPSNKVTEKGKYVELRCDPISGHTALYWYRQSLGQGPEFLIYFQGTGAADDSGLPNDRFFAVRPEGSVSTLKIQRTERGDSAVYLCASSFRGGTSPLHFGNGTRLTVT.

V gene TRBV11-2 combines with J gene TRBJ2-7; 8 bases fit TRBD1. This CDR3 is built from 15 residues. Germline CDR1 is SGHAT and CDR2 is FQNNGV. V lost 1 base, J lost 3 bases, and 5 bases stayed unmatched. The CDR3 here is CASSLVSGGLYEQYF. The CDR3 DNA sequence: TGTGCCAGCAGCTTAGTTTCAGGGGGCCTCTACGAGCAGTACTTC. The entire variable domain, with the rest obtained from reference TRBV11-2 and TRBJ2-7, is as follows: EAGVAQSPRYKIIEKRQSVAFWCNPISGHATLYWYQQILGQGPKLLIQFQNNGVVDDSQLPKDRFSAERLKGVDSTLKIQPAKLEDSAVYLCASSLVSGGLYEQYFGPGTRLTVT.